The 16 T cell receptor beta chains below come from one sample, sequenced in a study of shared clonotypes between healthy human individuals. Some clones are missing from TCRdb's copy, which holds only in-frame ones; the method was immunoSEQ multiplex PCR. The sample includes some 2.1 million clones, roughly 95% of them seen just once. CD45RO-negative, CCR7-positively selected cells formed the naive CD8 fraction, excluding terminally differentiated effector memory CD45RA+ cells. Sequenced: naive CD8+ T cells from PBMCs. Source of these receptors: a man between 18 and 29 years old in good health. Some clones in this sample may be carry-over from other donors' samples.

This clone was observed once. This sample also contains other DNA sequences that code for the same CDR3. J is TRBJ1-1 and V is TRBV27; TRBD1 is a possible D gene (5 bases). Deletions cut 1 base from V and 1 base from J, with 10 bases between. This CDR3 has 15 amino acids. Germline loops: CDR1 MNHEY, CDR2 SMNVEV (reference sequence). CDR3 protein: CASSLLPGTNTEAFF. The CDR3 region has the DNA TGTGCCAGCAGTTTATTGCCAGGGACGAACACTGAAGCTTTCTTT.

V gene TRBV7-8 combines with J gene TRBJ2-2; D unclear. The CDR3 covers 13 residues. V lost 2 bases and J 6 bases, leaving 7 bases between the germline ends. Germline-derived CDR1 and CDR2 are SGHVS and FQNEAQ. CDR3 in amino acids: CASSLLGPGELFF. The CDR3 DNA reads TGTGCCAGCAGCTTATTAGGGCCCGGGGAGCTGTTTTTT.

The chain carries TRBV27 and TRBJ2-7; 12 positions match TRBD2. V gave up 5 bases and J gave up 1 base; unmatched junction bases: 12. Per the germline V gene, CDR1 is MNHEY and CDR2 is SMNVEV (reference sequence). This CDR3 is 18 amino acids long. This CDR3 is CASSRLPASGRGSYEQYF. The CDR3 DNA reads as TGTGCCAGCAGTCGATTACCCGCTAGCGGGAGGGGATCCTACGAGCAGTACTTC.

CDR3 bases: TGTGCCAGCAGCCCGCTGGGGGATAGCACAGATACGCAGTATTTT. It encodes CASSPLGDSTDTQYF. V is TRBV2 and J is TRBJ2-3, with D perhaps assigned TRBD1 or TRBD2 (5 bases each). The CDR3 totals 15 residues. The ends were cut back, 6 bases at V and 0 bases at J, with 13 bases in the middle. The germline CDR1 and CDR2 sequences are SNHLY and FYNNEI.

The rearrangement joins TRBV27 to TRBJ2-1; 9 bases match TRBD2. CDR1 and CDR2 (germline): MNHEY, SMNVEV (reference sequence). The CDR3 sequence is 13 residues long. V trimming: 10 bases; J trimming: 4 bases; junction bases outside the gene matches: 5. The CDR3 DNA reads TGTGCCACCCTAGCGGGGCAGTACAATGAGCAGTTCTTC. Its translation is CATLAGQYNEQFF.

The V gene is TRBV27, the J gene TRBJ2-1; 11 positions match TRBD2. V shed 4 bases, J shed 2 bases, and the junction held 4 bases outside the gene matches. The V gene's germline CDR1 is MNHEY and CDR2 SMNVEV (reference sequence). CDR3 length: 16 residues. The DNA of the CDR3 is TGTGCCAGCAGTTCCATAGCGGGAGGGGCCTACAATGAGCAGTTCTTC. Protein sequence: CASSSIAGGAYNEQFF.

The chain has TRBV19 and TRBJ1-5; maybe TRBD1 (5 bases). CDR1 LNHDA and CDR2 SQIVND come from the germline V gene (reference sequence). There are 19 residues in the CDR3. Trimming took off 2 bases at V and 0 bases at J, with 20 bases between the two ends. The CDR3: CASSISQGLWGYSNQPQHF. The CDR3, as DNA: TGTGCCAGTAGTATATCCCAGGGCTTGTGGGGCTATAGCAATCAGCCCCAGCATTTT. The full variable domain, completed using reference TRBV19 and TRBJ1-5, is DGGITQSPKYLFRKEGQNVTLSCEQNLNHDAMYWYRQDPGQGLRLIYYSQIVNDFQKGDIAEGYSVSREKKESFPLTVTSAQKNPTAFYLCASSISQGLWGYSNQPQHFGDGTRLSIL.

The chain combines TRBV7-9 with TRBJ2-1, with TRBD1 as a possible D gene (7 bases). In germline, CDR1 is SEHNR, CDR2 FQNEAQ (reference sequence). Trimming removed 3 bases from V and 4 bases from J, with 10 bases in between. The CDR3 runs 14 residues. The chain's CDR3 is CASSFAGGYNEQFF. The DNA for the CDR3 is TGTGCCAGCAGCTTTGCAGGGGGGTACAATGAGCAGTTCTTC. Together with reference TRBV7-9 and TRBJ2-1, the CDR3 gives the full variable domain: DTGVSQNPRHKITKRGQNVTFRCDPISEHNRLYWYRQTLGQGPEFLTYFQNEAQLEKSRLLSDRFSAERPKGSFSTLEIQRTEQGDSAMYLCASSFAGGYNEQFFGPGTRLTVL.

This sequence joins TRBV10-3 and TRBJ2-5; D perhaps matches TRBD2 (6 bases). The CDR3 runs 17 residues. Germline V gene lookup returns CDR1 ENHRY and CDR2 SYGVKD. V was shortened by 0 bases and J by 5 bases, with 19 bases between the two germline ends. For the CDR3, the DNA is TGTGCCATCAGTGAGTCACCTAGCGCCTATCCGTGGGAGACCCAGTACTTC. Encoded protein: CAISESPSAYPWETQYF.

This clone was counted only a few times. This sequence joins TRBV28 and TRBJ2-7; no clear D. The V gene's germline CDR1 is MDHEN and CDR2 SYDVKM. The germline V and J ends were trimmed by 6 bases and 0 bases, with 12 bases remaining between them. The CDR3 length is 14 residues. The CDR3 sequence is CASRSLGFSYEQYF. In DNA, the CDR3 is TGTGCCAGCAGAAGTTTGGGGTTCTCCTACGAGCAGTACTTC.

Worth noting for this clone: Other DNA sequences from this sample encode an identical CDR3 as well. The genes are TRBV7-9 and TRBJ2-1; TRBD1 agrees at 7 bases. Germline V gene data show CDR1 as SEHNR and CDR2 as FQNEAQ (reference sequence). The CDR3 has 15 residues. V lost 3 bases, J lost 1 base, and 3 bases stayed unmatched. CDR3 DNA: TGTGCCAGCAGCTTCTCAGGGGGTTCCTACAATGAGCAGTTCTTC. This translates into CASSFSGGSYNEQFF.

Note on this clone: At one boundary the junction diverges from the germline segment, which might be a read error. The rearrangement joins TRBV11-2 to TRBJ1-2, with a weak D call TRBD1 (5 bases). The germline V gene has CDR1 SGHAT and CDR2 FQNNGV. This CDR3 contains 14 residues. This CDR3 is CASSSWGLNYGYIF. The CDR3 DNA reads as TGTGCCAGCAGCTCATGGGGCCTAAACTATGGCTACATCTTC.

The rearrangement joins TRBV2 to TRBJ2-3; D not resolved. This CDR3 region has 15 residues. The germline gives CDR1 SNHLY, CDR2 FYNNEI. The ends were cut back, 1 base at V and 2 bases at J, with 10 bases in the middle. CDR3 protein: CASSEGLHTTDTQYF. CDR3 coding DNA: TGTGCCAGCAGTGAAGGTCTGCACACCACAGATACGCAGTATTTT.

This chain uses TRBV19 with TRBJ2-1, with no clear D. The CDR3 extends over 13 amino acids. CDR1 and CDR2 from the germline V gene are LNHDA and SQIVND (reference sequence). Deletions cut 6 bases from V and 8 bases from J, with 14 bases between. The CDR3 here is CASRDRVSDEQFF. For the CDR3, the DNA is TGTGCCAGTAGAGATAGGGTTTCGGATGAGCAGTTCTTC.

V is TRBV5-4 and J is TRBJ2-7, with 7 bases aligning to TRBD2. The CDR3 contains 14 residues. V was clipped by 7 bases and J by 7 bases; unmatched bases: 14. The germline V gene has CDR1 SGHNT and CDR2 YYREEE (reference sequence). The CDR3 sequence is CASRLGEGPGEQYF. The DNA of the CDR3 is TGTGCCAGCCGTTTGGGGGAGGGCCCGGGGGAGCAGTACTTC.

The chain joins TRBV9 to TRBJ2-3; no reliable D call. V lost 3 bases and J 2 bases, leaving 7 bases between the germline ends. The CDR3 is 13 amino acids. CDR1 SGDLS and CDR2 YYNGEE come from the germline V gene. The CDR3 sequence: CASSEGNTDTQYF. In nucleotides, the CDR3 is TGTGCCAGCAGCGAAGGGAACACAGATACGCAGTATTTT.